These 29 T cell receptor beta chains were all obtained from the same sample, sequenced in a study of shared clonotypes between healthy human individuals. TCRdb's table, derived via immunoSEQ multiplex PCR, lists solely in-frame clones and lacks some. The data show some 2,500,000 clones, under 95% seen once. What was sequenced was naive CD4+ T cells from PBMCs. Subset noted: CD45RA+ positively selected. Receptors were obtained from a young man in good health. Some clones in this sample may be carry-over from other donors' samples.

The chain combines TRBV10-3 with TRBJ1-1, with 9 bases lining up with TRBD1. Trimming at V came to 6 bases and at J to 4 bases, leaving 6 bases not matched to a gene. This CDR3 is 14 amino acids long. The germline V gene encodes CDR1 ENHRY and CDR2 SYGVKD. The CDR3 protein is CAISNRGQGTEAFF. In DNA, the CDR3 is TGTGCCATCAGCAACAGGGGGCAGGGCACTGAAGCTTTCTTT.

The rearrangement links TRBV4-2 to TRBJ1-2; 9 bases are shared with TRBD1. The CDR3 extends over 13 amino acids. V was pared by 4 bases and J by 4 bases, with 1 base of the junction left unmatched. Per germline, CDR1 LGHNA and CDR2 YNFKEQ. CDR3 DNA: TGTGCCAGCAGCCTGGGACAGGGCTATGGCTACACCTTC. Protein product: CASSLGQGYGYTF.

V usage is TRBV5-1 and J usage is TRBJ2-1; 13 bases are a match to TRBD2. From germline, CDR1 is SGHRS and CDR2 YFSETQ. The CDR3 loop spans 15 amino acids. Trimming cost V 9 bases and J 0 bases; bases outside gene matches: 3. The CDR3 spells CATRTSGSSYNEQFF. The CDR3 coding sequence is TGCGCCACCCGGACTAGCGGGAGCTCCTACAATGAGCAGTTCTTC.

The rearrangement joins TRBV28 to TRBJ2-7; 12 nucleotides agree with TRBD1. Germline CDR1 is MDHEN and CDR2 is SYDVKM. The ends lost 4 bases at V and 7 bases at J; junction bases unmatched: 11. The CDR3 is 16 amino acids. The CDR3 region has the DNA TGTGCCAGCAGTTCCTTACCCGGGACAGGGGGCGAGGAGCAGTACTTC. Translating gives CASSSLPGTGGEEQYF.

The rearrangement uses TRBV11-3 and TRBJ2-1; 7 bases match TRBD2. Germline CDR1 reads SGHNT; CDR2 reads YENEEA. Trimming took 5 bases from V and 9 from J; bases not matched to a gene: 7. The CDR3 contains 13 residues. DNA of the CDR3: TGTGCCAGCAGCCCTGGGACTATTAGTGAGCAGTTCTTC. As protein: CASSPGTISEQFF. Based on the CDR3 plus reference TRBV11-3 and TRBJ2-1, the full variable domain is EAGVVQSPRYKIIEKKQPVAFWCNPISGHNTLYWYLQNLGQGPELLIRYENEEAVDDSQLPKDRFSAERLKGVDSTLKIQPAELGDSAVYLCASSPGTISEQFFGPGTRLTVL.

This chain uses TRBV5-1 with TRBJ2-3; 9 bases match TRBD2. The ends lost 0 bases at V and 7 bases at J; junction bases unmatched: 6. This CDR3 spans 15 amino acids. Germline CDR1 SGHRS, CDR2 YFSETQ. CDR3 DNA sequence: TGCGCCAGCAGCTTGGGGGCTAGCGGGGAGAATACGCAGTATTTT. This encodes CASSLGASGENTQYF. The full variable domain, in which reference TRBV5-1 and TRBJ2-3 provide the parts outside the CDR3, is KAGVTQTPRYLIKTRGQQVTLSCSPISGHRSVSWYQQTPGQGLQFLFEYFSETQRNKGNFPGRFSGRQFSNSRSEMNVSTLELGDSALYLCASSLGASGENTQYFGPGTRLTVL.

The CDR3 spells CASSGRGTSGGTRYNEQFF. The CDR3 region has the DNA TGTGCCAGCAGTGGGAGGGGGACTAGCGGGGGGACTAGGTACAATGAGCAGTTCTTC. The V and J genes are TRBV6-1 and TRBJ2-1, with 15 bases matching TRBD2. This CDR3 comprises 19 residues. V was pared by 4 bases and J by 4 bases, with 11 bases of the junction left unmatched. In germline, CDR1 is MNHNS, CDR2 SASEGT.

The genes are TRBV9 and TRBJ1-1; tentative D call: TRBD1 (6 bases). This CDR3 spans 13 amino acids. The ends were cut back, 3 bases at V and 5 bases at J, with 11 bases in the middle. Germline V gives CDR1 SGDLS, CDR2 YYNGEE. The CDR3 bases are TGTGCCAGCAGCGCGGGGGCGGGAACTGAAGCTTTCTTT. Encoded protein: CASSAGAGTEAFF.

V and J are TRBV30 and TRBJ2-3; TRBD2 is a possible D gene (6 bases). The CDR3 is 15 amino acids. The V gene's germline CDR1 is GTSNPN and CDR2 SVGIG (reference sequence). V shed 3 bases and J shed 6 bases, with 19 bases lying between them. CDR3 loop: CAWSFRGAQSDTQYF. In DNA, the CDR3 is TGTGCCTGGAGCTTCCGCGGGGCCCAAAGTGATACGCAGTATTTT.

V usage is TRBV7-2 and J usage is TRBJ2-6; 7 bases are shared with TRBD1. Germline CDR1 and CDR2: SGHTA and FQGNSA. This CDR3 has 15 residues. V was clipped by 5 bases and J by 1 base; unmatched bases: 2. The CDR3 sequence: CASSPTGSGANVLTF. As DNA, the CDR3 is TGTGCCAGCAGCCCGACAGGGTCTGGGGCCAACGTCCTGACTTTC.

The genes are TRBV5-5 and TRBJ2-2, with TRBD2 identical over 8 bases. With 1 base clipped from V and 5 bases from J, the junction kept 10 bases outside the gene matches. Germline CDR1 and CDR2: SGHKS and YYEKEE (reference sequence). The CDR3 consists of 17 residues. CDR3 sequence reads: CASSLPKAGAWTGELFF. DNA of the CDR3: TGTGCCAGCAGCTTGCCAAAAGCGGGAGCGTGGACCGGGGAGCTGTTTTTT. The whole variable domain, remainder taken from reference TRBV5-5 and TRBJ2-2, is DAGVTQSPTHLIKTRGQQVTLRCSPISGHKSVSWYQQVLGQGPQFIFQYYEKEERGRGNFPDRFSARQFPNYSSELNVNALLLGDSALYLCASSLPKAGAWTGELFFGEGSRLTVL.

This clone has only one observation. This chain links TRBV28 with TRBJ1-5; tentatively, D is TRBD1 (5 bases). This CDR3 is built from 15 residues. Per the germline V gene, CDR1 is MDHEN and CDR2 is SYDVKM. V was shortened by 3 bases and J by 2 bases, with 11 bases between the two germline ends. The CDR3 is CASSFGGSRNQPQHF. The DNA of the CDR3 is TGTGCCAGCAGTTTTGGGGGTTCGCGCAATCAGCCCCAGCATTTT.

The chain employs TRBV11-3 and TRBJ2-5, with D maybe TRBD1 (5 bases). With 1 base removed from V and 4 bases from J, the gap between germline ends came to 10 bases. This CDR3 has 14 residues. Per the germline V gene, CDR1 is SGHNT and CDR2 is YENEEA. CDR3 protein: CASSLGQWAETQYF. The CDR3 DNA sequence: TGTGCCAGCAGCTTAGGACAGTGGGCAGAGACCCAGTACTTC.

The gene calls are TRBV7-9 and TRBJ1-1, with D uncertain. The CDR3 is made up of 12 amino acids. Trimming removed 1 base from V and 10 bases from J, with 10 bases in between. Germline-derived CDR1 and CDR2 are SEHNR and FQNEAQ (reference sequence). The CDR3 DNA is TGTGCCAGCAGCTTAGGAACAGCCACAGCTTTCTTT. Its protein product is CASSLGTATAFF.

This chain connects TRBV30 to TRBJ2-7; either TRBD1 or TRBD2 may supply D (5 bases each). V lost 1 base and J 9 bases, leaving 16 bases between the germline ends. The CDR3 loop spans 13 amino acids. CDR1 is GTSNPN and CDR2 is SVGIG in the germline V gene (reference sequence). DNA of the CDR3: TGTGCCTGGAGTGCTCGGGGCCCCCCGGGGCAGTACTTC. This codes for CAWSARGPPGQYF.

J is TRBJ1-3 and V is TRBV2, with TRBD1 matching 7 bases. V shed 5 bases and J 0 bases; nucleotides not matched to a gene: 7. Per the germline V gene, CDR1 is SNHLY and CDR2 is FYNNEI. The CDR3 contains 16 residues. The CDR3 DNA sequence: TGTGCCAGCAGTTTGACAGGGAACCCCTCTGGAAACACCATATATTTT. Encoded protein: CASSLTGNPSGNTIYF.

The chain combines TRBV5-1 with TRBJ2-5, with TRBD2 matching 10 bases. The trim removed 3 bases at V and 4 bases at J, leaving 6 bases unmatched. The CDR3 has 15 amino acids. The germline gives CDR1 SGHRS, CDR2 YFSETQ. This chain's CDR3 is CASSSFIAGGETQYF. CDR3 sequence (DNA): TGCGCCAGCAGCTCGTTCATAGCGGGAGGAGAGACCCAGTACTTC.

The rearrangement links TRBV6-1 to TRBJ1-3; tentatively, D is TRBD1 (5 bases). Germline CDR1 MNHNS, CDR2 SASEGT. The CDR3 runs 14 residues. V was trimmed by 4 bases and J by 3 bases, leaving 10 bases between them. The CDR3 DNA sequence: TGTGCCAGCAGTGCCGGCGGGGGTGGAAACACCATATATTTT. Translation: CASSAGGGGNTIYF.

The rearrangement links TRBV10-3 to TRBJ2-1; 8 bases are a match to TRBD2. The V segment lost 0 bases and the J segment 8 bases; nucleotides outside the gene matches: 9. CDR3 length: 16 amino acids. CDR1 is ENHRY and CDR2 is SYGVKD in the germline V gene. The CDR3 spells CAISESPWDGGDEQFF. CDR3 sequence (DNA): TGTGCCATCAGTGAGTCCCCGTGGGACGGGGGGGATGAGCAGTTCTTC.

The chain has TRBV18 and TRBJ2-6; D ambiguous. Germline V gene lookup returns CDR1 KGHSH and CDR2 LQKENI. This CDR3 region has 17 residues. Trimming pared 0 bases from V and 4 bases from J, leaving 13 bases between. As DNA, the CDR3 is TGTGCCAGCTCACCACCGACGACACAGCAGGGGGCCAACGTCCTGACTTTC. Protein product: CASSPPTTQQGANVLTF.

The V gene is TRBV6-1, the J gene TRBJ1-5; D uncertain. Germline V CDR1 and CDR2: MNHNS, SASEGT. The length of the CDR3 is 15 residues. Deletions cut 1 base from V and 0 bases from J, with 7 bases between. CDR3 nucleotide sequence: TGTGCCAGCAGTGAAGGAAGTTATAGCAATCAGCCCCAGCATTTT. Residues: CASSEGSYSNQPQHF.

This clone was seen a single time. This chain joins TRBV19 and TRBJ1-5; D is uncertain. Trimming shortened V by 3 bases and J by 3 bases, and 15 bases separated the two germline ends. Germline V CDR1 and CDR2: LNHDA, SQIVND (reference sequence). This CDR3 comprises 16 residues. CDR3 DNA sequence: TGTGCCAGTAGTATGCATCCTGGGGTTGACAATCAGCCCCAGCATTTT. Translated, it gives CASSMHPGVDNQPQHF. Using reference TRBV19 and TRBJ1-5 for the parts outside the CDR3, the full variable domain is DGGITQSPKYLFRKEGQNVTLSCEQNLNHDAMYWYRQDPGQGLRLIYYSQIVNDFQKGDIAEGYSVSREKKESFPLTVTSAQKNPTAFYLCASSMHPGVDNQPQHFGDGTRLSIL.

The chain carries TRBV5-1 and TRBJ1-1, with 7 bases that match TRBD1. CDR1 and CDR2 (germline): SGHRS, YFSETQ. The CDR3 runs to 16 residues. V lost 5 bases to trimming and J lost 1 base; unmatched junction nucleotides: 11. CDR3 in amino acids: CASSYLRGPSNTEAFF. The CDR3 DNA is TGCGCCAGCAGTTATTTAAGGGGGCCCTCGAACACTGAAGCTTTCTTT. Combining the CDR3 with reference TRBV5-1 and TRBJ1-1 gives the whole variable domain KAGVTQTPRYLIKTRGQQVTLSCSPISGHRSVSWYQQTPGQGLQFLFEYFSETQRNKGNFPGRFSGRQFSNSRSEMNVSTLELGDSALYLCASSYLRGPSNTEAFFGQGTRLTVV.

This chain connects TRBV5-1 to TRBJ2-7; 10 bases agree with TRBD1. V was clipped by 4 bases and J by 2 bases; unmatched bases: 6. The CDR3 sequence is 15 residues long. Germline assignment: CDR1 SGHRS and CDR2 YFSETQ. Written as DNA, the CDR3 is TGCGCCAGCAGCGCCCGACAGGGGGCGACCTACGAGCAGTACTTC. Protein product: CASSARQGATYEQYF.

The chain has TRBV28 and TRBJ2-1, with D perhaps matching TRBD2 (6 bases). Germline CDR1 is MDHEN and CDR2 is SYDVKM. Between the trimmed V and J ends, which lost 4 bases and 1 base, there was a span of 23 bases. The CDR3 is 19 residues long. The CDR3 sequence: CASSSYWVGGRGSYNEQFF. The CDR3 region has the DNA TGTGCCAGCAGTTCTTATTGGGTAGGAGGGAGAGGATCCTACAATGAGCAGTTCTTC.

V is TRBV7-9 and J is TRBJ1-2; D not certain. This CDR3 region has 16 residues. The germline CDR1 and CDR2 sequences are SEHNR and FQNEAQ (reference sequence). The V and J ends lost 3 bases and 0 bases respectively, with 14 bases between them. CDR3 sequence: CASSFSGGRTNYGYTF. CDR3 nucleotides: TGTGCCAGCAGCTTTAGTGGTGGCAGGACTAACTATGGCTACACCTTC.

As DNA, the CDR3 is TGTGCCAGCAGTGAAACCCCCGGGGGTGGGATTAGCACAGATACGCAGTATTTT. Its translation: CASSETPGGGISTDTQYF. The V and J genes are TRBV25-1 and TRBJ2-3; possibly TRBD2 for D (6 bases). The germline CDR1 and CDR2 sequences are MGHDK and SYGVNS. This CDR3 is built from 18 residues. V shed 2 bases and J shed 0 bases, with 18 bases lying between them.

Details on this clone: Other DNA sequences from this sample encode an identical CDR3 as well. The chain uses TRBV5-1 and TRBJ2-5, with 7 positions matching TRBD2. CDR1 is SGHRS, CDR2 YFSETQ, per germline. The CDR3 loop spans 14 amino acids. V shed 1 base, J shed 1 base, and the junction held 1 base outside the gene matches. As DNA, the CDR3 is TGCGCCAGCAGCTTGAGCGGGACCCAAGAGACCCAGTACTTC. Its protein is CASSLSGTQETQYF.

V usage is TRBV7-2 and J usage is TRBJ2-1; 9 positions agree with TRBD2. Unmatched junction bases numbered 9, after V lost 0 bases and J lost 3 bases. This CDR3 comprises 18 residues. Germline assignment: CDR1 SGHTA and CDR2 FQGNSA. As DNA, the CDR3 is TGTGCCAGCAGCTTAGCGCTTCCAGCGGGAGGTAACTACAATGAGCAGTTCTTC. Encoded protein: CASSLALPAGGNYNEQFF.